The subject of this entry is one T cell receptor beta chain. This sample was taken from a study of blood T cell repertoires in COVID-19. Study overall: From the United States, Italy and Spain came samples of acute and convalescent COVID-19. T cells, B-cell-depleted T cells, or PBMCs provided the cDNA or gDNA that served as material.

The germline V gene encodes CDR1 ENHRY and CDR2 SYGVKD. The CDR3 runs 18 residues. Germline trimming cut 0 bases from V and 3 bases from J; bases unmatched to any gene: 10. Study processing details: Estimated nucleated cell counts came from reference gene primer amplification. Data came from immunoSEQ multiplex PCR; TCRdb stores just in-frame clones and leaves some out. The V and J calls and clone size come from that table; D and trimming were worked out from the DNA. The sample has 250,000 to 350,000 clones; over 75% are singletons. Sequenced input: peripheral blood. The TCR comes from an older woman with acute or convalescent COVID-19. The chain combines TRBV10-3 with TRBJ2-4; the match to TRBD1 covers 8 bases. As DNA, the CDR3 is TGTGCCATCAGTGAGTCGGCTCGTATAGGACAGGGCAAAAACATTCAGTACTTC. Translating it yields CAISESARIGQGKNIQYF.